This T cell receptor (beta chain) was recorded in a study of T cell responses to AZD1222 COVID-19 vaccine (dated by TCRdb to the early 2020s). Notes on the research overall: AZD1222 recipients whose second dose came at about 4 weeks and those whose second dose came at about 12 weeks were combined into one group, since spike-specific TCR depth and breadth did not differ between the two schedules. TCR sequencing covered over 230 trial participants: some 210 given two doses of AZD1222 and around 25 given two doses of MenACWY control vaccine. Trial participants were enrolled by age into 18-55, 56-69 and 70-plus year subgroups, with roughly 160, 29 and 62 TCR-sequenced participants respectively. Results the study describes overall, beyond this receptor: Epitopes outside the regions mutated in the B.1.351 and B.1.1.7 variants were reportedly recognized by nearly half of the unique spike-specific TCRs. Participants were mostly white British, with more females than males. The authors suggested clonal diversity may have been underestimated. The 56-69-year group was small, and its depth increase did not reach significance, likely because of low power. Because no day 14 peak-response samples were available, repertoires were characterized only after the peak T cell response. Vaccine-associated CD4 TCRs spanned the whole spike protein, with dominant responses in regions 160-218 and 743-854. Conclusions about previously exposed vaccinees were limited because only six AZD1222 recipients were SARS-CoV-2 seropositive at baseline. After two AZD1222 doses, both the breadth and the depth of spike-specific TCRs were significantly higher than at day 0 and than in MenACWY recipients.

The label giving this sample's time point can be read as: baseline before first vaccination. Samples from vaccinated people were obtained from the UK trials COV001 and COV002, which included a single-blind randomized controlled phase 2/3 trial of AZD1222 (ChAdOx1 nCoV-19) in healthy adults. Trial participant PBMC samples were collected at day 0 and day 28 after the second dose for TCRbeta chain sequencing. The CDR3 regions of human TCRbeta chains were analyzed by immunosequencing. As for the authors' bioinformatics: Repertoire TCRs were checked for matches against a reference library of SARS-CoV-2-specific TCRs that had been generated using the MIRA antigen-specificity platform. Breadth was defined as the fraction of unique TCRs that were SARS-CoV-2-associated. Depth was defined as the fraction of total T cells that were SARS-CoV-2-associated. Using the MIRA data, each spike-specific TCR was assigned both to the spike region to which the TCR was reactive and to a CD4 or CD8 class. Log10-transformed breadth and depth values were compared by one-way ANOVA with Sidak's multiple comparisons tests. TCRdb retrieved this table from immuneACCESS and kept in-frame rearrangements only. Not all clones are present; in checked studies, unresolved V genes account for under half, and no reason is known for the remainder. That table furnishes V, J and clone size, whereas the DNA furnished D and trimming. Counted in this sample were fewer than 200,000 clones; roughly 92% of them appeared once. 1.6% of the sample belongs to the ten largest clones.

Of note for this clone: What antigen it recognizes has not been identified. No clone much larger than this one lies a single base away; base qualities are absent.

The TCR originated in an adult in good health. The specimen comprised peripheral blood, sampled on day 0 of AZD1222 vaccination.

CDR3 protein: CASSRQRSTEAFF. The DNA sequence is TGTGCCAGCAGCCGACAGCGGTCCACTGAAGCTTTCTTT. This chain joins TRBV5-6 to TRBJ1-1; possibly the D gene is TRBD1, per 5 matching bases. V loses 4 bases, J loses 4 bases, and the germline ends lie 11 bases apart. The CDR3 goes from the cysteine to the phenylalanine over 13 residues. Only the CDR3 region is kept as DNA, spanning 39 bases read in frame from base 1. The CDR1 and CDR2 encoded by the germline V gene are SGHDT and YYEEEE.